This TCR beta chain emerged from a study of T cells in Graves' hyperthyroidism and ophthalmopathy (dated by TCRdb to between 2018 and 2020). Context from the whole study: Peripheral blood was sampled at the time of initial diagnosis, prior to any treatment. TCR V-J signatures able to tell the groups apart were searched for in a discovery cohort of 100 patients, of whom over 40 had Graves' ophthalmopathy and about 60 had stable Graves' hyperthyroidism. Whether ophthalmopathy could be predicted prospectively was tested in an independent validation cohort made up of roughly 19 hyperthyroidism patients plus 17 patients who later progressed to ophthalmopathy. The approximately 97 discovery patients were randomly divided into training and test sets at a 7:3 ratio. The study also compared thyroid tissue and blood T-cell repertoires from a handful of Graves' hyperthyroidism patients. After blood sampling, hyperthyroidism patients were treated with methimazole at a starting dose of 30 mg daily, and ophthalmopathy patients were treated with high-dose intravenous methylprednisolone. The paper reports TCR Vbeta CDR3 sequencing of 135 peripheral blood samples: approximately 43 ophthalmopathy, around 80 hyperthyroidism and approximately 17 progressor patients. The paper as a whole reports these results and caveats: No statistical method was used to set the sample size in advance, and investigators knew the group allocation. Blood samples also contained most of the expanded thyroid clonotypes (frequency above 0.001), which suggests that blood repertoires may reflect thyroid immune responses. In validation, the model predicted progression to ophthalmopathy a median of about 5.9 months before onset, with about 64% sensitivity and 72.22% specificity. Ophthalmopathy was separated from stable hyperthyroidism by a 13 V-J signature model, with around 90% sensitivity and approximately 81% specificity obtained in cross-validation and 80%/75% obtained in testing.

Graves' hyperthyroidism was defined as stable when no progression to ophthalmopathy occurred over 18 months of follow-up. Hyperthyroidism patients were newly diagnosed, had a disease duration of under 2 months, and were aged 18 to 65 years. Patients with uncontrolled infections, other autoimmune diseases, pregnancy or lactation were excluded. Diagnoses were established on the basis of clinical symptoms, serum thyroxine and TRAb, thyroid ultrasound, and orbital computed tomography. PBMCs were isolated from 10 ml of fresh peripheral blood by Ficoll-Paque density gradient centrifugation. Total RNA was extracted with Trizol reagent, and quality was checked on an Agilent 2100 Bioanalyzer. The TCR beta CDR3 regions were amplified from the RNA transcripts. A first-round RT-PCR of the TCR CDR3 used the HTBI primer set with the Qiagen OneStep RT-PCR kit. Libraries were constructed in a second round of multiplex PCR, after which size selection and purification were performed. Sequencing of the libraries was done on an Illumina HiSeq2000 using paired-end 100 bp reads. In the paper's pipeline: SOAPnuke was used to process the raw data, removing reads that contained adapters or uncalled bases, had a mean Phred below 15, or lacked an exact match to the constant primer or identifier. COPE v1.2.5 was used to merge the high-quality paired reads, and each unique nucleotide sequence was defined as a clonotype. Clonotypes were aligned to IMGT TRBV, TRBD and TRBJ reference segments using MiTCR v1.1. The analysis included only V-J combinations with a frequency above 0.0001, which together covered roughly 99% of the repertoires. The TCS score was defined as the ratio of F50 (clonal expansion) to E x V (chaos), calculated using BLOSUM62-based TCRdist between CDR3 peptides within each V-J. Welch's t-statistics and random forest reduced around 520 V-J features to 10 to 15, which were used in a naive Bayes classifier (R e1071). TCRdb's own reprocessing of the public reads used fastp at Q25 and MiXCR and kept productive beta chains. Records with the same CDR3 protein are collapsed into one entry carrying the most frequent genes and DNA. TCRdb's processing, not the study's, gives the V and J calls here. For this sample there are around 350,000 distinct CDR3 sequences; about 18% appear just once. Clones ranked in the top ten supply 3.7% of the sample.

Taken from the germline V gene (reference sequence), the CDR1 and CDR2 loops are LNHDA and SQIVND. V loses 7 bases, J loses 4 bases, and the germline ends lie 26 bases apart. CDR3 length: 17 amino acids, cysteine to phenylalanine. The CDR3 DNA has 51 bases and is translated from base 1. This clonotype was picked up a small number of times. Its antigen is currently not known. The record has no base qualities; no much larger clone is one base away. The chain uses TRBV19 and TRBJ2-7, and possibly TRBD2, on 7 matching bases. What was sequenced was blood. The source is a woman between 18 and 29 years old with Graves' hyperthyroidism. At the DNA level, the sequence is TGTGCCAGTAACCCTCCCGCTCTAGGGGGGGGGGGATACGAGCAGTACTTC. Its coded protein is CASNPPALGGGGYEQYF.